The clone carrying this TCR beta chain was seen only once. Its antigen remains unidentified. The data were obtained in a study of a mutant IDH1 vaccine in newly diagnosed glioma. Study context: Treated individuals were approximately 60% male and 37.5% female, averaging 40.4 years of age. Former treatment meant radiotherapy, temozolomide, or both; the majority had gotten both. The study, taken as a whole, reports: Among patients, around 93% showed immune responses induced by the vaccine.

Some clones are missing from TCRdb's copy, which holds only in-frame ones; the method was immunoSEQ multiplex PCR. The repertoire holds about 34,000 clones, with about 80% as singletons. Trimming took 7 bases from V and 5 from J, leaving 14 bases between them. Germline CDR1 and CDR2: ENHRY and SYGVKD. The CDR3 length is 13 residues. The time point here: baseline, week 1 (first vaccination visit). Regarding treatment: pre-vaccination baseline after standard-of-care therapy. The source material was peripheral blood mononuclear cells (PBMCs), sampled from a glioma patient treated with radiotherapy, temozolomide or both. The genes are TRBV10-3 and TRBJ2-5; D gene unclear. This clonotype originated in a man in his fifties with glioma. Some clones in this sample may be carry-over from other donors' samples. Here the CDR3 reads CAIKQLLGETQYF. The CDR3 DNA is TGTGCCATCAAACAGTTACTTGGGGAGACCCAGTACTTC.